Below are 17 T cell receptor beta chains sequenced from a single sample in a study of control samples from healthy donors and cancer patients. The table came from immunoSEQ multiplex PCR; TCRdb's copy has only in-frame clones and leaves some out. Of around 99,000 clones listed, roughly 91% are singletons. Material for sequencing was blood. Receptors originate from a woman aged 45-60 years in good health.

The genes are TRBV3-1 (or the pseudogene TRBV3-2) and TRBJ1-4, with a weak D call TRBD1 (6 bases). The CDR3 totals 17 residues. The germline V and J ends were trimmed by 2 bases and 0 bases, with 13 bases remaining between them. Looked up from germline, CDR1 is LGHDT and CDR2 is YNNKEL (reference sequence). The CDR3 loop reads CASSQMAGEATNEKLFF. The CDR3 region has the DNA TGTGCCAGCAGCCAAATGGCAGGGGAGGCAACTAATGAAAAACTGTTTTTT.

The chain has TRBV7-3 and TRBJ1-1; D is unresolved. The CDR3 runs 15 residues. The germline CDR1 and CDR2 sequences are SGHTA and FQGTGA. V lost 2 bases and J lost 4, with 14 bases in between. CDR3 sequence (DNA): TGTGCCAGCAGCTTAGGGAGCATTGGGTCCACTGAAGCTTTCTTT. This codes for CASSLGSIGSTEAFF.

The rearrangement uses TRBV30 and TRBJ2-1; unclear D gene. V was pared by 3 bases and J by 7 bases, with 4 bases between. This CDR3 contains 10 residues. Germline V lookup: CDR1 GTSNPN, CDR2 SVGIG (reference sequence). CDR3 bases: TGTGCCTGGAGCGTTAATGAGCAGTTCTTC. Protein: CAWSVNEQFF.

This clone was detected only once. CDR3 sequence reads: CATAGGPGDTQYF. The CDR3 DNA sequence: TGTGCCACAGCGGGGGGGCCTGGAGATACGCAGTATTTT. This chain uses TRBV7-3 with TRBJ2-3, with 10 bases matching TRBD2. The V segment lost 10 bases and the J segment 5 bases; nucleotides outside the gene matches: 6. CDR3 length: 13 amino acids. Looked up from germline, CDR1 is SGHTA and CDR2 is FQGTGA.

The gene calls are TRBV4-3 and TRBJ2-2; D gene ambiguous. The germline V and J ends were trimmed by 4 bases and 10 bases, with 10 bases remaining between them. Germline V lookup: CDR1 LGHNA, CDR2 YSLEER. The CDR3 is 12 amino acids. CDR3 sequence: CASSPSRQELFF. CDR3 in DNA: TGCGCCAGCAGCCCTTCTAGGCAGGAGCTGTTTTTT.

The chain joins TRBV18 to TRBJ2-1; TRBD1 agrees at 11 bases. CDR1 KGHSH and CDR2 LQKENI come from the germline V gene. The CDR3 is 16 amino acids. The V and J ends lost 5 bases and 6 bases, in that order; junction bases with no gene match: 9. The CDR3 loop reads CASSDTGTGGVNEQFF. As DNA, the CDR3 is TGTGCCAGCTCAGATACCGGGACAGGGGGAGTCAATGAGCAGTTCTTC.

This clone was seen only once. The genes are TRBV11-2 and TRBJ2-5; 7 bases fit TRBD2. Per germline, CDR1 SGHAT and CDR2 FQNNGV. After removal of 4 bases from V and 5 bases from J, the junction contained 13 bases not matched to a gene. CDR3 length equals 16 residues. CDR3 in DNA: TGTGCCAGCAGCTCAGGACTGGGAGGGGCTGGGGAGACCCAGTACTTC. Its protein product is CASSSGLGGAGETQYF.

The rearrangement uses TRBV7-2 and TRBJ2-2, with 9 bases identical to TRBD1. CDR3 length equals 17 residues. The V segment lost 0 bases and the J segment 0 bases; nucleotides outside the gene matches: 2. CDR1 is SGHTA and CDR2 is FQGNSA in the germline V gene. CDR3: CASSLAGQGANTGELFF. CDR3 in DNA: TGTGCCAGCAGCTTAGCGGGACAGGGTGCGAACACCGGGGAGCTGTTTTTT.

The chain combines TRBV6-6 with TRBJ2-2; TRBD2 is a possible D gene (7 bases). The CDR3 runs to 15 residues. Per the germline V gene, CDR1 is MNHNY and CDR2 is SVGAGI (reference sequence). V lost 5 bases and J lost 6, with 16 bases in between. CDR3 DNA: TGTGCCAGCAGTCGAAGGGGGGGGCCCCCCGGGGAGCTGTTTTTT. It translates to CASSRRGGPPGELFF.

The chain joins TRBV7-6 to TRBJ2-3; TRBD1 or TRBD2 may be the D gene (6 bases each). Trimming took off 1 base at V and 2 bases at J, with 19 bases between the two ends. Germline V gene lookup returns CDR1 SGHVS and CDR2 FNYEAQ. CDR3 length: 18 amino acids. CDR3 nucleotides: TGTGCCAGCAGCTTAGGTTTTGGCGGGACACAAACCACAGATACGCAGTATTTT. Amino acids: CASSLGFGGTQTTDTQYF.

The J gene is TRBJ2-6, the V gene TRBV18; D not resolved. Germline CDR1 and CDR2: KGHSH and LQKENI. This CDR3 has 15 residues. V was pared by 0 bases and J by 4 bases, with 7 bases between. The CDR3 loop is CASSPPIGGANVLTF. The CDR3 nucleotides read TGTGCCAGCTCACCACCGATAGGAGGGGCCAACGTCCTGACTTTC.

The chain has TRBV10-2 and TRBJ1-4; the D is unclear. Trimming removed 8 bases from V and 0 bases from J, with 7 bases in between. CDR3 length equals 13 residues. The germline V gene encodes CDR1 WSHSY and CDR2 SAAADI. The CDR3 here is CASGLSTNEKLFF. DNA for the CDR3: TGCGCCAGCGGTCTTTCAACTAATGAAAAACTGTTTTTT.

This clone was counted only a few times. The DNA for the CDR3 is TGTGCCAGCCTAGAGTCAGCCCGCACTTCCTTGTATGGCTACACCTTC. Its protein is CASLESARTSLYGYTF. The chain links TRBV19 to TRBJ1-2; no clear D. CDR3 length: 16 amino acids. From germline, CDR1 is LNHDA and CDR2 SQIVND (reference sequence). The V end lost 9 bases, the J end lost 5 bases, and 25 bases lay between the germline ends.

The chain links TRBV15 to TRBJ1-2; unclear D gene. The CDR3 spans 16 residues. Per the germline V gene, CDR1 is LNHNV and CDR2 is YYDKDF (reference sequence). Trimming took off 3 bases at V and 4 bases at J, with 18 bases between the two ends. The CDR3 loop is CATSRVQEVPSYGYTF. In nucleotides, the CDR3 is TGTGCCACCAGCAGGGTTCAGGAGGTTCCTTCCTATGGCTACACCTTC. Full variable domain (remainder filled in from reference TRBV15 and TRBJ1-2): DAMVIQNPRYQVTQFGKPVTLSCSQTLNHNVMYWYQQKSSQAPKLLFHYYDKDFNNEADTPDNFQSRRPNTSFCFLDIRSPGLGDTAMYLCATSRVQEVPSYGYTFGSGTRLTVV.

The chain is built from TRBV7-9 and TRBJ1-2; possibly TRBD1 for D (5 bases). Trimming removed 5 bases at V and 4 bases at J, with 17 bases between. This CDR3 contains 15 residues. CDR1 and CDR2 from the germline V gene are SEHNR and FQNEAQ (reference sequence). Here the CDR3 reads CASSALVWGTYGYTF. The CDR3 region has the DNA TGTGCCAGCAGCGCTCTAGTATGGGGGACCTATGGCTACACCTTC.

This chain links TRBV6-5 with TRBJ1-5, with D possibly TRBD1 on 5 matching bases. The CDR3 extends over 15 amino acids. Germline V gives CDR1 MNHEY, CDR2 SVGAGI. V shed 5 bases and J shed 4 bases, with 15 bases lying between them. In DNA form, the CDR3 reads TGTGCCAGCAGTCCCTCAAGGGGCTGGAATCAGCCCCAGCATTTT. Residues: CASSPSRGWNQPQHF.

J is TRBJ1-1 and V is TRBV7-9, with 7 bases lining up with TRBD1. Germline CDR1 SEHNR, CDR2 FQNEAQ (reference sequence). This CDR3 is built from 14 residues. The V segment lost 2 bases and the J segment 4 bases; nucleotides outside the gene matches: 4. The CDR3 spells CASSLSTGFTEAFF. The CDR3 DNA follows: TGTGCCAGCAGCTTATCGACAGGGTTCACTGAAGCTTTCTTT.